This passage covers 9 T cell receptor beta chains from one sample sequenced in a study of tissue T cells after allogeneic stem cell transplantation. Profiled with immunoSEQ multiplex PCR; TCRdb holds only in-frame clones, not every one. The table lists about 4,000 clones, 40% to 55% of them singletons. Regarding time point: mouse harvest day 14 after allogeneic transplant. Mouse grafts combined 10^7 T-cell-depleted bone marrow cells with 10^6 splenic CD5+ T cells. Sequencing used lymph node tissue. The receptors stem from a female BALB/c mouse given C57BL/6 T cells with graft-versus-host disease after an allogeneic hematopoietic cell transplant.

With regard to this clone: The germline and genes are mouse ones. The read halts 1 residue ahead of the CDR3 end, with the missing end drawn from the germline J gene. This chain uses TRBV26 with TRBJ2-7; TRBD2 agrees at 11 bases. Germline trimming cut 6 bases from V and 6 bases from J; bases unmatched to any gene: 7. In germline, CDR1 is KGHPV, CDR2 FQNQEV (reference sequence). This CDR3 has 14 amino acids. The DNA read from the CDR3 is TGTGCCAGCAGCTGGGACTGGGGGATAGGTGAACAGTAC. This gives the protein CASSWDWGIGEQY. The complete CDR3 sequence is CASSWDWGIGEQYF.

Points on this clone: Gene names refer to mouse genes. The read falls 1 residue short of the CDR3 end, and the missing part is taken from the germline J gene. The V and J genes are TRBV20 and TRBJ2-2; 11 bases are a match to TRBD1. Per germline, CDR1 GFQATS and CDR2 STVNSAI. The CDR3 covers 13 residues. CDR3 in amino acids: CGPGQGDTGQLYF. Partial CDR3 DNA: TGTGGGCCGGGACAGGGGGACACCGGGCAGCTCTAC.

This clone is deemed medium-sized. Genes and germline come from the mouse. The CDR3 extends 1 residue past the end of the read, so its final part is completed from the germline J gene. The V call is TRBV4, the J call TRBJ2-1, with 8 bases aligning to TRBD1. From germline, CDR1 is LGHDT and CDR2 YNNKQL (reference sequence). The CDR3 has 14 residues. Trimming took 3 bases from V and 6 from J; bases not matched to a gene: 4. This CDR3 is CASSYQGALAEQFF. The CDR3 bases that were read are TGTGCCAGCAGCTATCAGGGGGCGCTTGCTGAGCAGTTC.

Remarks on this clone: Gene names follow the mouse nomenclature. The part of the CDR3 DNA that was read is TGTGCCAGCAGCCAAGATTGGGGGTACCAAGACACCCAGTAC. Encoded protein: CASSQDWGYQDTQY. The CDR3 as a whole reads CASSQDWGYQDTQYF. The chain uses TRBV5 and TRBJ2-5; a weak D match, TRBD2 (6 bases). The CDR3 end lies 1 residue beyond the end of the read and is filled in from the germline J gene. The CDR3 covers 15 residues. CDR1 is LGHNA, CDR2 YNLKQL, per germline (reference sequence). V shed 0 bases and J shed 1 base, with 8 bases lying between them.

With respect to this clone: Genes and germline are mouse. The CDR3 reads CASSLRQGASYEQYF. Incomplete CDR3 DNA: TGTGCCAGCAGTCTGAGGCAGGGGGCCTCCTATGAACAGTAC. The V gene is TRBV26, the J gene TRBJ2-7, with 8 bases fitting TRBD1. The read stops 1 residue short of the end of the CDR3; the missing end is completed from the germline J gene. The CDR3 consists of 15 residues. V lost 2 bases and J lost 0; bases outside the gene matches: 3. Germline V gives CDR1 KGHPV, CDR2 FQNQEV (reference sequence).

This clone was seen once. Gene names are the mouse ones. From the germline J gene comes the end of the CDR3, since the read stops 1 residue before it. This chain connects TRBV12-2 to TRBJ2-1; 9 nucleotides line up with TRBD2. CDR1 and CDR2 from the germline V gene are SGHLS and HYDKME. This CDR3 has 14 residues. The V segment lost 2 bases and the J segment 3 bases; nucleotides outside the gene matches: 1. CDR3 sequence: CASSPTGGYAEQFF. CDR3 DNA (partial): TGTGCCAGCTCTCCGACTGGGGGCTATGCTGAGCAGTTC.

Comment on this clone: Mouse names are used for the genes. The read falls 1 residue short of the CDR3 end, and the missing part is taken from the germline J gene. This rearrangement joins TRBV4 to TRBJ2-4; 7 bases match TRBD2. Germline V gives CDR1 LGHDT, CDR2 YNNKQL (reference sequence). V gave up 5 bases and J gave up 3 bases; unmatched junction bases: 5. The CDR3 spans 14 residues. CDR3 DNA, as far as it was read: TGTGCCAGCAGCCCCCGCTGGGGGCAAAACACCTTGTAC. The encoded protein is CASSPRWGQNTLY. The full CDR3 sequence reads CASSPRWGQNTLYF.

A few counts support this clone. Genes and germline are mouse. Sequencing ends 1 residue short of the CDR3 end; the germline J gene provides the rest. The chain has TRBV13-2 and TRBJ2-1; possible D gene TRBD2, 5 bases. Per germline, CDR1 NNHNN and CDR2 SYGAGS (reference sequence). Trimming stripped 5 bases from V and 6 bases from J, with 9 bases between. The CDR3 is 12 amino acids. This CDR3 reads CASGDFFAEQFF. The sequenced CDR3 bases are TGTGCCAGCGGGGACTTTTTTGCTGAGCAGTTC.

This clone is a singleton in its sample. Mouse germline and gene names are used. The sequenced fragment ends 1 residue before the CDR3 boundary, so the rest is inferred from the germline J gene. V gene TRBV1 combines with J gene TRBJ1-5, with TRBD1 matching over 9 bases. The CDR3 is 18 amino acids. Germline assignment: CDR1 NSQYPW and CDR2 LRSPGD (reference sequence). V trimming: 1 base; J trimming: 2 bases; junction bases outside the gene matches: 9. The sequenced part of the CDR3 DNA is TGCACCTGCAGTGCAGGCCGGGACAGGGAAGGGTACAACCAGGCTCCGCTT. Its translation is CTCSAGRDREGYNQAPL. From start to end, the CDR3 is CTCSAGRDREGYNQAPLF.